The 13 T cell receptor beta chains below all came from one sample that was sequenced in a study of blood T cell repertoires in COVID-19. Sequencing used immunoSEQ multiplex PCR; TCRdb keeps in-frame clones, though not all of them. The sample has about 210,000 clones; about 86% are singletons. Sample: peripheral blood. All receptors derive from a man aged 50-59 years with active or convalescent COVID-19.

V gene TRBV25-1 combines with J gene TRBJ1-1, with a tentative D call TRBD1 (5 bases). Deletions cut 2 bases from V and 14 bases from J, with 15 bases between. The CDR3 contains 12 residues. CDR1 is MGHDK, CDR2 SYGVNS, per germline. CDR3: CASSEPPGSRFF. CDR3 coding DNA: TGTGCCAGCAGTGAACCTCCAGGGTCCCGCTTCTTT.

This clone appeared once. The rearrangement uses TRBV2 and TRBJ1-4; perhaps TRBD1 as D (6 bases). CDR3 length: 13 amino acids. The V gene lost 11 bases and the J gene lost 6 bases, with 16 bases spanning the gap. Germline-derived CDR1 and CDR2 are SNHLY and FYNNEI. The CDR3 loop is CACYRAVDEKLFF. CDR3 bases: TGTGCCTGCTACAGGGCCGTGGATGAAAAACTGTTTTTT.

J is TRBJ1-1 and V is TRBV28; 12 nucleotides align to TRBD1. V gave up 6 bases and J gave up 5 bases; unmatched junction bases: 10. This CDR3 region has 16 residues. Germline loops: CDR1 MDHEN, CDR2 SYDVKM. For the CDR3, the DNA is TGTGCCAGCAGGGGACAGGGGGCAGATGAGAATACTGAAGCTTTCTTT. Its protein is CASRGQGADENTEAFF.

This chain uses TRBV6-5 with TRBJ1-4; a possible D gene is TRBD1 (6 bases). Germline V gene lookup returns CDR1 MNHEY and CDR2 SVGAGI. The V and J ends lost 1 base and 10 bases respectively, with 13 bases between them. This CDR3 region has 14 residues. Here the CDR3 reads CASSYYGGAGKLFF. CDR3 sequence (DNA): TGTGCCAGCAGTTACTATGGGGGCGCAGGAAAACTGTTTTTT.

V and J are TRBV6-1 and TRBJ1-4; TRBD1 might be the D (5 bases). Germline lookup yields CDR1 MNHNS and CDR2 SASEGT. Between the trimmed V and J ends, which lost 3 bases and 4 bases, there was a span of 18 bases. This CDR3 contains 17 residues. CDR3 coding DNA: TGTGCCAGCAGTGAGGAGCAGGGTCTCTGGGGTAATGAAAAACTGTTTTTT. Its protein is CASSEEQGLWGNEKLFF.

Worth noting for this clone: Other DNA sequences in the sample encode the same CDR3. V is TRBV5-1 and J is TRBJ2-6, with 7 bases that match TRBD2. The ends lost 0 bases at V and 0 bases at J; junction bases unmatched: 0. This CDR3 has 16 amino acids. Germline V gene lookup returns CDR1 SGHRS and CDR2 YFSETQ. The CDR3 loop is CASSLGGGSGANVLTF. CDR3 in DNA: TGCGCCAGCAGCTTGGGGGGGGGCTCTGGGGCCAACGTCCTGACTTTC.

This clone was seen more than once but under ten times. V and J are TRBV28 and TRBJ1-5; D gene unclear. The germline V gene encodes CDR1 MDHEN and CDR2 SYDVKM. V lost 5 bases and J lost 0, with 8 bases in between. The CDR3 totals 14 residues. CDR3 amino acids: CASSRVFSNQPQHF. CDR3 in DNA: TGTGCCAGCAGTAGAGTGTTTAGCAATCAGCCCCAGCATTTT.

The CDR3 loop reads CASSHRGRQPQHF. As DNA, the CDR3 is TGTGCCAGCAGTCACAGGGGACGTCAGCCCCAGCATTTT. V gene TRBV12-3 or TRBV12-4 combines with J gene TRBJ1-5; 7 bases line up with TRBD1. V gave up 5 bases and J gave up 6 bases; unmatched junction bases: 4. This CDR3 has 13 residues.

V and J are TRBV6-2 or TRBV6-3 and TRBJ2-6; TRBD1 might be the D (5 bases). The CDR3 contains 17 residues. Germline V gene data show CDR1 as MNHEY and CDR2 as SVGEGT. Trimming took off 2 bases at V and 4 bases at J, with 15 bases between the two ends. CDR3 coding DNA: TGTGCCAGCAGTTACGATTGGGGCGCGCGGGGGGCCAACGTCCTGACTTTC. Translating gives CASSYDWGARGANVLTF.

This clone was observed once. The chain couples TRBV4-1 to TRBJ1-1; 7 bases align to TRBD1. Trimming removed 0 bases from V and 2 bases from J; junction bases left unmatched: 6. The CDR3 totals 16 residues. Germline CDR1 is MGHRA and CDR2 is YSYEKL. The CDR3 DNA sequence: TGCGCCAGCAGCCAAGATTGGAAGGGGGCCAACACTGAAGCTTTCTTT. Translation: CASSQDWKGANTEAFF.

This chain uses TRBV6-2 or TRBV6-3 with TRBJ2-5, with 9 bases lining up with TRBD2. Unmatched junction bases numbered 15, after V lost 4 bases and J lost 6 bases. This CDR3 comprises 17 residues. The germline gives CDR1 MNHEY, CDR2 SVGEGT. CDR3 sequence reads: CASSFLAGGPIEKTQYF. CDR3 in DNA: TGTGCCAGCAGTTTTTTGGCGGGAGGGCCGATTGAAAAGACCCAGTACTTC.

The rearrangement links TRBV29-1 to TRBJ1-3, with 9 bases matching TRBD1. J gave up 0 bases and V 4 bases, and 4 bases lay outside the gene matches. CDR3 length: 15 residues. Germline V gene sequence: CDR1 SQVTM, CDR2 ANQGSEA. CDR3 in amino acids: CSVVQGASSGNTIYF. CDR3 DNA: TGCAGCGTTGTACAGGGGGCAAGCTCTGGAAACACCATATATTTT.

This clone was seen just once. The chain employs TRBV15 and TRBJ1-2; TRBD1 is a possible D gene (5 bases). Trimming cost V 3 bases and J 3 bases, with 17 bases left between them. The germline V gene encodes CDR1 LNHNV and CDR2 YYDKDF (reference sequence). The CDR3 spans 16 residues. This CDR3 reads CATSRRLMGGDYGYTF. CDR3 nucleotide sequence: TGTGCCACCAGCAGGCGCCTGATGGGGGGTGACTATGGCTACACCTTC. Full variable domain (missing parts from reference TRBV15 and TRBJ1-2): DAMVIQNPRYQVTQFGKPVTLSCSQTLNHNVMYWYQQKSSQAPKLLFHYYDKDFNNEADTPDNFQSRRPNTSFCFLDIRSPGLGDTAMYLCATSRRLMGGDYGYTFGSGTRLTVV.